Listed here are 26 T cell receptor beta chains from one sample, sequenced in a study of T cells after yellow fever vaccination. MiXCR, run by TCRdb on the 5' RACE reads, gives a single entry per CDR3 protein. The table includes 150,000 to 200,000 distinct CDR3 sequences, approximately 6.2% detected once. Sequences were derived from CD4+ T cells sorted from PBMCs, sampled on the day of the first yellow fever vaccination. These receptors were obtained from a man between 18 and 35 years old who received the YFV17D yellow fever vaccine.

This clonotype was seen ten or more times. The chain is built from TRBV7-9 and TRBJ2-2; D is uncertain. The CDR3 has 17 residues. The germline V and J ends were trimmed by 1 base and 4 bases, with 16 bases remaining between them. Germline CDR1 is SEHNR and CDR2 is FQNEAQ (reference sequence). This CDR3 is CASSLVYESSFTGELFF. CDR3 nucleotides: TGTGCCAGCAGCTTAGTTTATGAGTCCTCCTTCACCGGGGAGCTGTTTTTT.

This clonotype was seen a handful of times. The chain has TRBV12-3 or TRBV12-4 and TRBJ1-5; D unresolved. Trimming stripped 3 bases from V and 5 bases from J, with 11 bases between. The CDR3 sequence is 14 residues long. The CDR3 DNA is TGTGCCAGCAGTTTGATGGCCCTCCATCAGCCCCAGCATTTT. Protein: CASSLMALHQPQHF.

This clonotype was found many times. V and J are TRBV19 and TRBJ2-1, with 8 bases fitting TRBD2. J was trimmed by 3 bases and V by 9 bases; bases with no gene match: 13. The CDR3 totals 16 residues. CDR1 is LNHDA and CDR2 is SQIVND in the germline V gene (reference sequence). CDR3 protein: CASLVSGGNLYNEQFF. CDR3 nucleotides: TGTGCCAGCTTAGTGAGCGGGGGAAACCTCTACAATGAGCAGTTCTTC.

This clonotype came up many times. The CDR3 sequence is CASSRQTEAFF. The CDR3 nucleotides read TGTGCCAGCAGCCGGCAGACCGAAGCTTTCTTT. J is TRBJ1-1 and V is TRBV5-6; D remains ambiguous. Between the trimmed V and J ends, which lost 4 bases and 8 bases, there was a span of 9 bases. The CDR3 is 11 amino acids. Germline lookup yields CDR1 SGHDT and CDR2 YYEEEE. The full variable domain, with the rest looked up from reference TRBV5-6 and TRBJ1-1, is DAGVTQSPTHLIKTRGQQVTLRCSPKSGHDTVSWYQQALGQGPQFIFQYYEEEERQRGNFPDRFSGHQFPNYSSELNVNALLLGDSALYLCASSRQTEAFFGQGTRLTVV.

V is TRBV18 and J is TRBJ2-1, with D perhaps matching TRBD1 or TRBD2 (7 bases each). Germline V lookup: CDR1 KGHSH, CDR2 LQKENI. Trimming shortened V by 0 bases and J by 4 bases, and 10 bases separated the two germline ends. This CDR3 is built from 15 residues. The CDR3 loop is CASSPPQGGYNEQFF. In DNA, the CDR3 is TGTGCCAGCTCACCACCTCAGGGGGGGTACAATGAGCAGTTCTTC.

For this clonotype: The conserved final phenylalanine or tryptophan is absent from the CDR3, which likely points to a read error. Because the CDR3's place on the DNA is in doubt, the DNA is left out and the CDR3 is given as listed by TCRdb. The chain carries TRBV6-5 and TRBJ2-7. CDR1 is MNHEY and CDR2 is SVGAGI in the germline V gene. The CDR3 extends over 10 residues, inclusive of both ends. CDR3 loop: CVSSYRWEYS.

The rearrangement uses TRBV7-2 and TRBJ2-7, with D possibly being TRBD1 or TRBD2 (5 bases each). V gave up 5 bases and J gave up 2 bases, with 10 bases separating them. CDR1 is SGHTA and CDR2 is FQGNSA in the germline V gene. This CDR3 has 13 amino acids. The CDR3 here is CASSGTVAYEQYF. CDR3 coding DNA: TGTGCCAGCAGCGGGACCGTGGCCTACGAGCAGTACTTC.

The sample holds a few counts of this clonotype. V is TRBV4-3 and J is TRBJ1-6, with 10 nucleotides matching TRBD1. Losses at the gene ends were 4 bases for V and 7 bases for J; bases not matched to a gene: 10. The CDR3 contains 17 residues. Germline CDR1 is LGHNA and CDR2 is YSLEER. CDR3 sequence (DNA): TGCGCCAGCAGCCTTGGGGGGACAGGGGTCCGGAATTCACCCCTCCACTTT. Translating gives CASSLGGTGVRNSPLHF.

This clonotype came up a few times. The chain is built from TRBV20-1 and TRBJ2-7; D is possibly TRBD2 (6 bases). The V gene lost 1 base and the J gene lost 4 bases, with 17 bases spanning the gap. The germline V gene has CDR1 DFQATT and CDR2 SNEGSKA (reference sequence). CDR3 length: 15 residues. This CDR3 reads CSARAVGRAGYEQYV. CDR3 bases: TGCAGTGCTAGAGCAGTGGGGCGCGCGGGGTACGAGCAGTACGTC.

Only a few counts were recorded for this clonotype. This chain connects TRBV4-3 to TRBJ2-3, with D hard to call. Germline V gene sequence: CDR1 LGHNA, CDR2 YSLEER. The CDR3 runs to 15 residues. Trimming took 4 bases from V and 0 from J, leaving 11 bases between them. CDR3 sequence (DNA): TGCGCCAGCAGCCGCCTACCACTCAGCACAGATACGCAGTATTTT. Translating gives CASSRLPLSTDTQYF.

This clonotype was seen only a few times. V usage is TRBV18 and J usage is TRBJ2-3; D gene uncertain. Germline V gene sequence: CDR1 KGHSH, CDR2 LQKENI. V dropped 2 bases and J dropped 0 bases, with 21 bases sitting between them. The CDR3 runs 19 residues. The CDR3 DNA sequence: TGTGCCAGCTCACCAAACCCGGGTTCGCCGACGCATAGCACAGATACGCAGTATTTT. Translated, it gives CASSPNPGSPTHSTDTQYF.

This clonotype came up once. The CDR3 loop reads CASSREGRGGTPATDTQYF. CDR3 bases: TGTGCCAGCAGCCGAGAGGGGAGGGGCGGCACCCCAGCGACAGATACGCAGTATTTT. The chain combines TRBV11-2 with TRBJ2-3; 7 positions match TRBD2. Germline lookup yields CDR1 SGHAT and CDR2 FQNNGV. The CDR3 covers 19 residues. The V segment lost 5 bases and the J segment 3 bases; nucleotides outside the gene matches: 20.

This clonotype was observed a handful of times. The J gene is TRBJ2-3, the V gene TRBV6-2 or TRBV6-3; no clear D gene. CDR1 MNHEY and CDR2 SVGEGT come from the germline V gene. The V and J ends lost 5 bases and 5 bases respectively, with 5 bases between them. CDR3 size: 11 residues. CDR3 amino acids: CASSGGDTQYF. The DNA of the CDR3 is TGTGCCAGCAGTGGTGGAGATACGCAGTATTTT.

This clonotype was counted ten times or more. The chain combines TRBV5-1 with TRBJ2-2; 11 bases are shared with TRBD2. Germline CDR1 reads SGHRS; CDR2 reads YFSETQ. With 4 bases clipped from V and 6 bases from J, the junction kept 5 bases outside the gene matches. The CDR3 consists of 15 residues. Here the CDR3 reads CASSRTSGSPGELFF. The CDR3 bases are TGCGCCAGCAGCCGGACTAGCGGGTCTCCCGGGGAGCTGTTTTTT.

This clonotype was detected ten times or more. The CDR3 reads CASSLLRGSYNEQFF. The CDR3 DNA follows: TGCGCCAGCAGCTTATTGAGGGGCTCCTACAATGAGCAGTTCTTC. The chain links TRBV4-3 to TRBJ2-1; either TRBD1 or TRBD2 may fit D (5 bases each). Germline CDR1 is LGHNA and CDR2 is YSLEER. The CDR3 totals 15 residues. V was pared by 5 bases and J by 0 bases, with 11 bases between.

This sequence joins TRBV5-1 and TRBJ2-7, with 7 nucleotides matching TRBD2. The germline V gene encodes CDR1 SGHRS and CDR2 YFSETQ. This CDR3 contains 12 residues. V was pared by 5 bases and J by 11 bases, with 10 bases of the junction left unmatched. The CDR3 DNA reads TGCGCCAGCAGATTTGAAGGGAGGGAGGAGTACTTC. Translation gives CASRFEGREEYF.

The sample holds many counts of this clonotype. The J gene is TRBJ2-1, the V gene TRBV4-2; 7 nucleotides match TRBD2. Looked up from germline, CDR1 is LGHNA and CDR2 is YNFKEQ. CDR3 length: 15 residues. J was trimmed by 4 bases and V by 0 bases; bases with no gene match: 3. The CDR3 is CASSQDIGGYNEQFF. CDR3 in DNA: TGTGCCAGCAGCCAAGATATCGGGGGGTACAATGAGCAGTTCTTC.

This clonotype was detected a few times. The V gene is TRBV18, the J gene TRBJ2-1, with 8 bases lining up with TRBD1. The trim removed 3 bases at V and 8 bases at J, leaving 3 bases unmatched. The length of the CDR3 is 13 residues. Germline loops: CDR1 KGHSH, CDR2 LQKENI. The DNA for the CDR3 is TGTGCCAGCTCACCCGGACAGGGCGATGAGCAGTTCTTC. This gives the protein CASSPGQGDEQFF.

The chain links TRBV5-1 to TRBJ2-1, with 14 bases lining up with TRBD2. This CDR3 is built from 17 residues. Trimming took 3 bases from V and 1 from J; bases not matched to a gene: 3. The V gene's germline CDR1 is SGHRS and CDR2 YFSETQ. In nucleotides, the CDR3 is TGCGCCAGCAGCTGGGGACTAGCGGGGGAATCCTACAATGAGCAGTTCTTC. Its translation is CASSWGLAGESYNEQFF.

At least ten counts were recorded for this clonotype. The chain employs TRBV6-5 and TRBJ1-6; a weak D match, TRBD1 (6 bases). Trimming cost V 5 bases and J 10 bases, with 9 bases left between them. The CDR3 consists of 12 residues. Germline V CDR1 and CDR2: MNHEY, SVGAGI. The CDR3 region is CASSTGGSPLHF. The CDR3 region has the DNA TGTGCCAGCAGTACGGGGGGCTCACCCCTCCACTTT.

The CDR3 loop reads CSARPDPDGGPGELFF. DNA for the CDR3: TGCAGTGCTAGACCAGACCCGGACGGCGGTCCCGGGGAGCTGTTTTTT. This chain joins TRBV20-1 and TRBJ2-2; D is uncertain. This CDR3 region has 16 residues. Germline assignment: CDR1 DFQATT and CDR2 SNEGSKA (reference sequence). V lost 2 bases to trimming and J lost 6 bases, with 19 bases between them.

There are many counts of this clonotype. This sequence joins TRBV18 and TRBJ1-2; D might be TRBD1 (6 bases). CDR3 length equals 14 residues. V was clipped by 2 bases and J by 3 bases, with 10 bases between them. CDR1 and CDR2 from the germline V gene are KGHSH and LQKENI. The CDR3 region has the DNA TGTGCCAGCTCACCAAGGAGGGGGTACTATGGCTACACCTTC. This encodes CASSPRRGYYGYTF.

This clonotype was seen more than once but under ten times. The rearrangement uses TRBV4-1 and TRBJ2-5; the match to TRBD2 covers 8 bases. With 4 bases clipped from V and 4 bases from J, the junction kept 11 bases outside the gene matches. CDR3 length equals 16 residues. Germline V gene data show CDR1 as MGHRA and CDR2 as YSYEKL. Here the CDR3 DNA reads TGCGCCAGCAGCCGTAACGGGGGGGGGGCACGAGAGACCCAGTACTTC. It encodes CASSRNGGGARETQYF.

This clonotype has ten or more counts. The gene calls are TRBV29-1 and TRBJ2-5; 10 bases match TRBD2. The CDR3 consists of 15 residues. The V gene end was trimmed by 8 bases and the J gene end by 2 bases; junction bases not matched to a gene: 11. Germline V gene sequence: CDR1 SQVTM, CDR2 ANQGSEA. DNA for the CDR3: TGCAGCATTAGTTTAGCGGGGGGAACGCAAGAGACCCAGTACTTC. It specifies CSISLAGGTQETQYF.

Many counts were recorded for this clonotype. V and J are TRBV27 and TRBJ2-3, with D possibly matching TRBD2 (6 bases). Between the trimmed V and J ends, which lost 3 bases and 2 bases, there was a span of 9 bases. The CDR3 is 14 amino acids. Looked up from germline, CDR1 is MNHEY and CDR2 is SMNVEV (reference sequence). The CDR3: CASSLRGYTDTQYF. The CDR3 bases are TGTGCCAGCAGTTTGCGGGGCTACACAGATACGCAGTATTTT.

At least ten counts were recorded for this clonotype. The chain has TRBV6-1 and TRBJ2-1, with 7 positions matching TRBD2. The CDR3 runs 13 residues. With 11 bases clipped from V and 4 bases from J, the junction kept 8 bases outside the gene matches. Germline values: CDR1 MNHNS, CDR2 SASEGT. This CDR3 reads CASGRGIYNEQFF. CDR3 nucleotide sequence: TGTGCCTCGGGGCGGGGGATTTACAATGAGCAGTTCTTC.